The rows below give T cell receptor beta chains drawn from one sample of a study of beta chain features in type 1 diabetes. Libraries were prepared by immunoSEQ multiplex PCR; TCRdb keeps only in-frame clonotypes and omits some of them. This repertoire shows under 800,000 clones, about 16% found once; its top ten account for around 0.1%. The sequenced sample consisted of naive CD4+ T cells from blood. All receptors come from a young man in good health. CDR3s include the opening cysteine and the closing phenylalanine or tryptophan. A D gene is named only where the DNA matches it firmly. The listing skips clone size in some rows; elsewhere it reads once, few, many or a size class.

j_gene: TRBJ2-2
v_gene: TRBV14
d_gene: .
len: 13
abundance: .
CDR3nt: TGTGCCAGCAGCCAAGATCTGGCTGGGGAGCTGTTTTTT
CDR3aa: CASSQDLAGELFF

j_gene: TRBJ2-7
v_gene: TRBV7-9
d_gene: .
len: 15
abundance: few
CDR3nt: TGTGCCAGCAGTCGCGGTGGGGAGTTGCACTACGAGCAGTACTTC
CDR3aa: CASSRGGELHYEQYF

j_gene: TRBJ2-4
v_gene: TRBV5-4
d_gene: TRBD1
len: 15
abundance: .
CDR3nt: TGTGCCAGCAGCTTTCGACAGGGGGCCCAAAACATTCAGTACTTC
CDR3aa: CASSFRQGAQNIQYF

j_gene: TRBJ2-1
v_gene: TRBV9
d_gene: TRBD1
len: 17
abundance: few
CDR3nt: TGTGCCAGCAGCGGGGGGACAGGCCAAATCCCTTACAATGAGCAGTTCTTC
CDR3aa: CASSGGTGQIPYNEQFF

j_gene: TRBJ2-1
v_gene: TRBV9
d_gene: TRBD2
len: 15
abundance: few
CDR3nt: TGTGCCAGCAGCGCGGGACTAGCGGGAATATGGGAGCAGTTCTTC
CDR3aa: CASSAGLAGIWEQFF

j_gene: TRBJ1-2
v_gene: TRBV28
d_gene: .
len: 13
abundance: few
CDR3nt: TGTGCCAGCAGTTTGGAAAAGGGGTATGGCTACACCTTC
CDR3aa: CASSLEKGYGYTF

j_gene: TRBJ1-2
v_gene: TRBV5-6
d_gene: .
len: 16
abundance: .
CDR3nt: TGTGCCAGCAGCTTGGGGGCAGGGCCGCTCAAGCACGGCTACACCTTC
CDR3aa: CASSLGAGPLKHGYTF

j_gene: TRBJ2-7
v_gene: TRBV29-1
d_gene: .
len: 12
abundance: .
CDR3nt: TGCAGCGTTGGCGCAGGGGCCCGCGAACAGTACTTC
CDR3aa: CSVGAGAREQYF

j_gene: TRBJ1-6
v_gene: TRBV14
d_gene: .
len: 16
abundance: few
CDR3nt: TGTGCCAGCAGCCCCACCAAGCCCGGTGGGGATTCACCCCTCCACTTT
CDR3aa: CASSPTKPGGDSPLHF

j_gene: TRBJ2-3
v_gene: TRBV28
d_gene: TRBD2
len: 15
abundance: .
CDR3nt: TGTGCCAGCAGTTTAGCGGGACTAGGCACAGATACGCAGTATTTT
CDR3aa: CASSLAGLGTDTQYF

j_gene: TRBJ2-1
v_gene: TRBV11-3
d_gene: TRBD2
len: 14
abundance: .
CDR3nt: TGTGCCAGCAGCACGGGACTAGCGGGAAATGAGCAGTTCTTC
CDR3aa: CASSTGLAGNEQFF

j_gene: TRBJ2-7
v_gene: TRBV5-1
d_gene: TRBD1
len: 15
abundance: .
CDR3nt: TGCGCCAGCAGCATTGGGGACAGGGCGAGGGACGAGCAGTACTTC
CDR3aa: CASSIGDRARDEQYF

j_gene: TRBJ1-6
v_gene: TRBV15
d_gene: .
len: 15
abundance: few
CDR3nt: TGTGCCACCAGCAGAGATTTCCCCTATAATTCACCCCTCCACTTT
CDR3aa: CATSRDFPYNSPLHF

j_gene: TRBJ2-4
v_gene: TRBV6-5
d_gene: .
len: 16
abundance: .
CDR3nt: TGTGCCAGCAGTTACTCGTTGGACTTAGCCAAAAACATTCAGTACTTC
CDR3aa: CASSYSLDLAKNIQYF

j_gene: TRBJ2-2
v_gene: TRBV4-3
d_gene: TRBD1
len: 18
abundance: few
CDR3nt: TGCGCCAGCAGCCGAAGGGCGCCGGGACAGACGAACACCGGGGAGCTGTTTTTT
CDR3aa: CASSRRAPGQTNTGELFF

j_gene: TRBJ2-3
v_gene: TRBV4-3
d_gene: .
len: 18
abundance: few
CDR3nt: TGCGCCAGCAGCCACCCTCCGTGGAGGGGGGGGAAAACAGATACGCAGTATTTT
CDR3aa: CASSHPPWRGGKTDTQYF

j_gene: TRBJ2-7
v_gene: TRBV4-1
d_gene: .
len: 17
abundance: .
CDR3nt: TGCGCCAGCAGCCAATACTCCCTGGGTCCAAGCTCCTACGAGCAGTACTTC
CDR3aa: CASSQYSLGPSSYEQYF

j_gene: TRBJ2-7
v_gene: TRBV28
d_gene: .
len: 11
abundance: few
CDR3nt: TGTGCCAGCAGTTTACTATACGAGCAGTACTTC
CDR3aa: CASSLLYEQYF

j_gene: TRBJ2-1
v_gene: TRBV10-3
d_gene: TRBD2
len: 15
abundance: .
CDR3nt: TGTGCCATCACCCCTGCAGCGGGAGCGGGCAATGAGCAGTTCTTC
CDR3aa: CAITPAAGAGNEQFF

j_gene: TRBJ2-1
v_gene: TRBV28
d_gene: .
len: 12
abundance: .
CDR3nt: TGTGCCAGCCGGAGTCGATCCCGTGAGCAGTTCTTC
CDR3aa: CASRSRSREQFF

j_gene: TRBJ1-5
v_gene: TRBV2
d_gene: TRBD1
len: 13
abundance: few
CDR3nt: TGTGCCAGCAGGGACAGGGGAGATCAGCCCCAGCATTTT
CDR3aa: CASRDRGDQPQHF

j_gene: TRBJ2-1
v_gene: TRBV5-1
d_gene: .
len: 13
abundance: .
CDR3nt: TGCGCCAGCAGCTTGGGGGGTTACAATGAGCAGTTCTTC
CDR3aa: CASSLGGYNEQFF

j_gene: TRBJ2-7
v_gene: TRBV6-1
d_gene: TRBD1
len: 14
abundance: .
CDR3nt: TGTGCCAGCAGTTATAGGGGGCGTTTCTACGAGCAGTACTTC
CDR3aa: CASSYRGRFYEQYF

j_gene: TRBJ2-2
v_gene: TRBV5-4
d_gene: .
len: 13
abundance: few
CDR3nt: TGTGCCAGCAGCTTGGGCCGAACCGGGGAGCTGTTTTTT
CDR3aa: CASSLGRTGELFF

j_gene: TRBJ1-5
v_gene: TRBV30
d_gene: TRBD1
len: 14
abundance: .
CDR3nt: TGTGCCTGGAGTGTTACAGGGGGCAATCAGCCCCAGCATTTT
CDR3aa: CAWSVTGGNQPQHF

j_gene: TRBJ2-3
v_gene: TRBV4-2
d_gene: TRBD2
len: 15
abundance: .
CDR3nt: TGTGCCAGCAGCCCCGGGGGACTACAGGCAGATACGCAGTATTTT
CDR3aa: CASSPGGLQADTQYF